These 5 T cell receptor beta chains came from one sample sequenced in a study of siplizumab effects on memory and regulatory T cells. Clones were sequenced by immunoSEQ multiplex PCR, and TCRdb holds only the in-frame ones, with some missing. Among around 95,000 clones listed, approximately 91% were seen once. Sequenced: CD4+ T cells sorted from blood. These receptors were collected from a human donor in good health.

J is TRBJ2-3 and V is TRBV10-1; 8 positions match TRBD2. Germline-derived CDR1 and CDR2 are WNHNN and SYGVQD (reference sequence). The CDR3 loop spans 14 amino acids. Germline trimming cut 7 bases from V and 7 bases from J; bases unmatched to any gene: 10. CDR3 protein: CASTGGGAGNTQYF. The CDR3 DNA is TGCGCCAGCACGGGGGGGGGCGCCGGAAATACGCAGTATTTT.

The genes are TRBV10-3 and TRBJ2-5; maybe TRBD1 (5 bases). CDR3 length: 14 amino acids. With 7 bases removed from V and 7 bases from J, the gap between germline ends came to 19 bases. Germline V gene lookup returns CDR1 ENHRY and CDR2 SYGVKD. This CDR3 reads CAIKPDKIVGTQYF. The CDR3 DNA follows: TGTGCCATCAAACCGGACAAAATTGTGGGGACCCAGTACTTC.

The genes are TRBV7-3 and TRBJ1-2; D unresolved. The CDR3 sequence is 14 residues long. Germline V gene data show CDR1 as SGHTA and CDR2 as FQGTGA. Trimming stripped 1 base from V and 5 bases from J, with 11 bases between. The DNA for the CDR3 is TGTGCCAGCAGCTTAAACGCAGGAGATTATGGCTACACCTTC. Protein sequence: CASSLNAGDYGYTF.

The chain carries TRBV28 and TRBJ2-7; D unclear. The V gene's germline CDR1 is MDHEN and CDR2 SYDVKM. The germline V and J ends were trimmed by 1 base and 10 bases, with 17 bases remaining between them. The CDR3 runs 14 residues. CDR3 DNA: TGTGCCAGCAGTTTATCTGCTCTCTTAGGTCGTCAGTACTTC. Translated: CASSLSALLGRQYF.

The chain joins TRBV11-2 to TRBJ1-2; TRBD1 agrees at 11 bases. Unmatched junction bases numbered 2, after V lost 5 bases and J lost 6 bases. CDR1 and CDR2 (germline): SGHAT, FQNNGV. The CDR3 extends over 13 amino acids. The CDR3 DNA follows: TGTGCCAGCAGCAGGGACAGGGGGAATGGCTACACCTTC. Its translation is CASSRDRGNGYTF. Filled out from reference TRBV11-2 and TRBJ1-2, the complete variable domain reads EAGVAQSPRYKIIEKRQSVAFWCNPISGHATLYWYQQILGQGPKLLIQFQNNGVVDDSQLPKDRFSAERLKGVDSTLKIQPAKLEDSAVYLCASSRDRGNGYTFGSGTRLTVV.